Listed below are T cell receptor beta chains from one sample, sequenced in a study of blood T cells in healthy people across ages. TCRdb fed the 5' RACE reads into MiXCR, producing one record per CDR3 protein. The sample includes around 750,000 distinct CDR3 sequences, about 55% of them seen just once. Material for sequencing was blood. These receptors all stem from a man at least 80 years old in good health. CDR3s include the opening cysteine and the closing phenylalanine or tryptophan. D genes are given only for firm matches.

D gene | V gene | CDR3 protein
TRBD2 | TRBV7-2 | CASGTREGPVEQYF
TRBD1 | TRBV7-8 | CASSLGTGKGTGELFF
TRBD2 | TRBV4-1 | CASSQDWEGIYQETQYF
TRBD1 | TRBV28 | CASSAPGTGGVQYF
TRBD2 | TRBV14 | CASSLSGRSRSGNEQFF
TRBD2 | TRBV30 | CAWSESGSRNEQFF
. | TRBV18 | CASSPEAFRLGGYTF
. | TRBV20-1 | CSARDNVQHRAYEQYF
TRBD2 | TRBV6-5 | CASSYSRNGCGGYF
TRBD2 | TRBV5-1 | CASRGSGGSYEQYF
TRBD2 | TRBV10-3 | CAISDPAGGPEYF
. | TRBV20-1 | CSARGADTTNQPQHF
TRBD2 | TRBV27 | CASRGTSGSGDTQYF
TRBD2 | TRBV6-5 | CASSFNPPGLAGVGNEQYF
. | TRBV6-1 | CASSDGETPQHF
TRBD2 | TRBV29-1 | CSVEVGLAGPYEQYF
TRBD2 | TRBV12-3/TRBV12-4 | CASSFIGLASGGRYAYF
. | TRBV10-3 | CAISEWRANEKLFF
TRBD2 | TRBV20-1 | CSASSSWAAGSRNIQYF
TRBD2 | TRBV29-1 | CSVSGRAYNEQFF
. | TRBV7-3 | CASSSGSEQYF
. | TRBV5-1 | CASSFTPALNYEQYF
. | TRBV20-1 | CSAIGPGATNYGYTF
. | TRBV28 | CASTPPGILKTQYF
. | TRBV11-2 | CASSLEGAGADTQYF
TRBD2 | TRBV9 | CASSVATASGRGANIQYF
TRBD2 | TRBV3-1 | CASSQGLAGGGHEQYF
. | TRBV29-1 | CSAGTAGSEAFF
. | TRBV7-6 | CASSLSDGSFEQYF
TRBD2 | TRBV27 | CASSDPAGGNYEQYF
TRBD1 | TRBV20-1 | CSATRQGTQNYGYTF
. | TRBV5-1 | CASSLFGESSYEQYF
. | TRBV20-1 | CSAGGPNTGELFF
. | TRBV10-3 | CAISQLGPDTQYF
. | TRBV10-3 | CAISDPPLAEADTQYF
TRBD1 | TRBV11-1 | CASSPTQGAADTQYF
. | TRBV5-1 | CASSLDPNRVEQFF
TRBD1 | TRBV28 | CASSSWTGNYF